The clone carrying this T cell receptor (beta chain) was observed a single time. This sample was taken from a study of blood T cell repertoires in COVID-19. Study context: Sample material is recorded as cDNA or gDNA derived from T cells, B-cell-depleted T cells, or PBMCs.

The CDR3 runs to 14 residues. Trimming shortened V by 0 bases and J by 0 bases, and 6 bases separated the two germline ends. The germline gives CDR1 SGHRS, CDR2 YFSETQ. Per the original methods: Scientists estimated how many nucleated cells there were by amplifying reference gene primers. The repertoire was sequenced with immunoSEQ multiplex PCR; TCRdb's copy has only in-frame clones and lacks some. D and trimming were read from the DNA, whereas the V and J calls and clone size are those reported in that table. The profile covers over 300,000 clones, with around 89% appearing a single time and 9.5% taken by the ten largest. Enrollees, about 18 to 89 years old, lived in 24 US areas.

The TCR sequence derives from a woman aged 35 to 49 who had recovered from COVID-19. The J gene is TRBJ1-1, the V gene TRBV5-1; a possible D gene is TRBD1 (5 bases). The material sequenced was PBMCs or T cells enriched from blood (not recorded which). This chain's CDR3 is CASSLAGMNTEAFF. CDR3 sequence (DNA): TGCGCCAGCAGCTTGGCAGGGATGAACACTGAAGCTTTCTTT.